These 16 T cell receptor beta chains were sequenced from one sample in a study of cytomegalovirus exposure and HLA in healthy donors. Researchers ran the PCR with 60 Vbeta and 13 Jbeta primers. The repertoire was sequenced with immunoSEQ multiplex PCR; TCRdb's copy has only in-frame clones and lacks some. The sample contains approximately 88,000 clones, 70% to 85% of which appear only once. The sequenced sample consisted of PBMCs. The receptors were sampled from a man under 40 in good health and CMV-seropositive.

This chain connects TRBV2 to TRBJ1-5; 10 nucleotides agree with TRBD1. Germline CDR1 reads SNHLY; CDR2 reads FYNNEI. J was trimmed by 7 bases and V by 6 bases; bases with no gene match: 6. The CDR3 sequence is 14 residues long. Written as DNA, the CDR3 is TGTGCCAGCAGGCTGACAGGGGGCGGGCAGCCCCAGCATTTT. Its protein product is CASRLTGGGQPQHF.

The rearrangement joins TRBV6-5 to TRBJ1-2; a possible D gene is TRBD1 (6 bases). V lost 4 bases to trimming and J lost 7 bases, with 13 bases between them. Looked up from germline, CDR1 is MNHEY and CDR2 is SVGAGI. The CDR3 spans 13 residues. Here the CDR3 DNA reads TGTGCCAGCAGTTTGGTGGGGGCGCGTGGCTACACCTTC. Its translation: CASSLVGARGYTF.

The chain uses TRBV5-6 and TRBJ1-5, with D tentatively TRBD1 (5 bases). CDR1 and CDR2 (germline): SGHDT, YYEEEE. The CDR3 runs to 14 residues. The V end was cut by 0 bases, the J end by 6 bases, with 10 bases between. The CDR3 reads CASSLGQRVQPQHF. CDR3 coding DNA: TGTGCCAGCAGCTTGGGACAGCGAGTTCAGCCCCAGCATTTT.

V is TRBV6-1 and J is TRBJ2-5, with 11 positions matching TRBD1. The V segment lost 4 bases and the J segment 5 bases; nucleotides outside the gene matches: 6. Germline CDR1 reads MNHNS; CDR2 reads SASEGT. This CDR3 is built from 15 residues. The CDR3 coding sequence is TGTGCCAGCAGTGGGACAGGGGGCGATTGGGAGACCCAGTACTTC. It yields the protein CASSGTGGDWETQYF.

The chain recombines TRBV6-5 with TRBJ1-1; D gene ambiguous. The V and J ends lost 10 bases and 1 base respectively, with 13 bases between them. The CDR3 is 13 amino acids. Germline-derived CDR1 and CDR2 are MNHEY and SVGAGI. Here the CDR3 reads CATLRARNTEAFF. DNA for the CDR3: TGTGCCACCCTGAGGGCACGGAACACTGAAGCTTTCTTT.

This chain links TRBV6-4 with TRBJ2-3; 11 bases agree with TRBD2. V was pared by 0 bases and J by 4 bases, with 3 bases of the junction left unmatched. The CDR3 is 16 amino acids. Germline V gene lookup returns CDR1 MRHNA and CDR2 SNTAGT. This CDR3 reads CASSDSIAGGPDTQYF. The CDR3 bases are TGTGCCAGCAGTGACTCGATAGCGGGGGGGCCAGATACGCAGTATTTT.

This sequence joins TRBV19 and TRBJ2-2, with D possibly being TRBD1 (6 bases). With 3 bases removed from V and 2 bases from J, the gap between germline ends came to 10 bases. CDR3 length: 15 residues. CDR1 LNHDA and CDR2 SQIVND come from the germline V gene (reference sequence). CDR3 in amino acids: CASSITGINTGELFF. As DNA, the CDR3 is TGTGCCAGTAGTATTACAGGGATCAACACCGGGGAGCTGTTTTTT.

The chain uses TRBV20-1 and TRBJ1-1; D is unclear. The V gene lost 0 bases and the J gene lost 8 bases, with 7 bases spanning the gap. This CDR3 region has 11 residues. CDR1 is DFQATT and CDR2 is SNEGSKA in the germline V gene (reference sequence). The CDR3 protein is CSARDLAEAFF. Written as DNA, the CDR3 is TGCAGTGCTAGAGATTTGGCCGAAGCTTTCTTT.

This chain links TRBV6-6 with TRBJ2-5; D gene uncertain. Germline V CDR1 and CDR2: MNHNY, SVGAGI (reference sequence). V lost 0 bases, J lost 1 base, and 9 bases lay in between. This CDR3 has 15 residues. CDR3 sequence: CASSYSMAPQETQYF. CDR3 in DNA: TGTGCCAGCAGTTACTCGATGGCTCCCCAAGAGACCCAGTACTTC.

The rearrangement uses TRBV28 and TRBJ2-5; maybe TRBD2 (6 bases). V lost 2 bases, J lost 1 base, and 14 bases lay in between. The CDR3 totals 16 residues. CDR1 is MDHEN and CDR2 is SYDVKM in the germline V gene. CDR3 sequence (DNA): TGTGCCAGCAGTTTAAGGTCCAGCGGGTCCCAAGAGACCCAGTACTTC. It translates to CASSLRSSGSQETQYF. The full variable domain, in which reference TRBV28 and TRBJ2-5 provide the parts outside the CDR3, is DVKVTQSSRYLVKRTGEKVFLECVQDMDHENMFWYRQDPGLGLRLIYFSYDVKMKEKGDIPEGYSVSREKKERFSLILESASTNQTSMYLCASSLRSSGSQETQYFGPGTRLLVL.

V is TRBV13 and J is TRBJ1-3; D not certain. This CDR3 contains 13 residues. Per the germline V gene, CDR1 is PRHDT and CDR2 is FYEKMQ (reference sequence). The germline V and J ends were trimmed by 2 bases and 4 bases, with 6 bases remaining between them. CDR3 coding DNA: TGTGCCAGCAGCTTATCGTCGGGAAACACCATATATTTT. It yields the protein CASSLSSGNTIYF.

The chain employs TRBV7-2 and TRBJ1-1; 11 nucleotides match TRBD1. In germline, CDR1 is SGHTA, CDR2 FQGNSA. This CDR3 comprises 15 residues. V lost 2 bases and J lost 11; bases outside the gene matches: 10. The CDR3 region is CASSLSSDRGQDAFF. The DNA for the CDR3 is TGTGCCAGCAGCTTAAGTTCGGACAGGGGGCAGGACGCTTTCTTT. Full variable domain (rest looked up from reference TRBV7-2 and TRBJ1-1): GAGVSQSPSNKVTEKGKDVELRCDPISGHTALYWYRQSLGQGLEFLIYFQGNSAPDKSGLPSDRFSAERTGGSVSTLTIQRTQQEDSAVYLCASSLSSDRGQDAFFGQGTRLTVV.

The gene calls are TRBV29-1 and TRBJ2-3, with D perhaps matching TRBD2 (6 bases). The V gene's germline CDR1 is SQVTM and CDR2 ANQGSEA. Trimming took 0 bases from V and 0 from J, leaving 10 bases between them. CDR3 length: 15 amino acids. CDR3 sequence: CSVEDGTLSTDTQYF. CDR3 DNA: TGCAGCGTTGAAGATGGGACTCTTAGCACAGATACGCAGTATTTT.

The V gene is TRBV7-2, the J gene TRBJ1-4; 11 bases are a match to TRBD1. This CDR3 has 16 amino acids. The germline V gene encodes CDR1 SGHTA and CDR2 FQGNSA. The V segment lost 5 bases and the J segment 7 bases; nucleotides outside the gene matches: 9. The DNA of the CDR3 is TGTGCCAGCAGCCCCCGACCCGGACAGGGGGCTGAAAAACTGTTTTTT. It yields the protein CASSPRPGQGAEKLFF.

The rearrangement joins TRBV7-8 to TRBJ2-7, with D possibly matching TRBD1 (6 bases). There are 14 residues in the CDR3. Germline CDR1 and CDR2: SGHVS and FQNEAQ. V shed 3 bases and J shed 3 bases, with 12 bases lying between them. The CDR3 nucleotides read TGTGCCAGCAGCTTCGCGGACAGATACTACGAGCAGTACGTC. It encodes CASSFADRYYEQYV.

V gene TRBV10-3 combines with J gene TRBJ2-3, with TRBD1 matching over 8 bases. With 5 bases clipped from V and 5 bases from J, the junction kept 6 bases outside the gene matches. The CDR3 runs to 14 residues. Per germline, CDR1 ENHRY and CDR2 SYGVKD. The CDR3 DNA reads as TGTGCCATCAGTACTGGGACAGGATTAGATACGCAGTATTTT. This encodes CAISTGTGLDTQYF.